A single sample is the source of the 22 T cell receptor beta chains below, sequenced in a study of CD8+CD57+ T cells in acquired aplastic anemia. The template for TCR beta VDJ and CDR3 sequence profiling was genomic DNA. MiXCR, run by TCRdb on the reads, gives a single entry per CDR3 protein. The sample lists around 180,000 distinct CDR3 sequences, roughly 50% seen once, with roughly 13% in the top ten. Before being chosen for sequencing, patients had shown CD8+CD57+ cell expansion by flow cytometry. Material: sorted CD4+, CD8+, or CD8+CD57+ T cells (not recorded which) from PBMCs. The receptors come from a human donor with aplastic anemia.

The chain combines TRBV19 with TRBJ2-5; 12 nucleotides match TRBD2. The V gene end was trimmed by 0 bases and the J gene end by 5 bases; junction bases not matched to a gene: 10. The CDR3 consists of 18 residues. Germline CDR1 is LNHDA and CDR2 is SQIVND (reference sequence). This CDR3 is CASSIDYLAGGQGETQYF. Here the CDR3 DNA reads TGTGCCAGTAGTATAGATTATCTAGCGGGGGGGCAAGGGGAGACCCAGTACTTC.

This clonotype occurred many times. The gene calls are TRBV2 and TRBJ2-6, with TRBD2 as a possible D gene (6 bases). V shed 4 bases and J shed 2 bases, with 12 bases lying between them. There are 16 residues in the CDR3. CDR1 and CDR2 (germline): SNHLY, FYNNEI. This chain's CDR3 is CASSVTGTAGANVLTF. DNA of the CDR3: TGTGCCAGCAGTGTTACCGGGACTGCTGGGGCCAACGTCCTGACTTTC.

This chain connects TRBV7-9 to TRBJ2-3; 9 positions agree with TRBD2. The end of the DNA fits TRBJ2-7 better, so the J call may be wrong. Germline CDR1 is SEHNR and CDR2 is FQNEAQ (reference sequence). The CDR3 has 14 amino acids. CDR3 nucleotide sequence: TGTGCCAGCAGCTCAGCTAGCGGGAAGGTTGTGCAGTACTTC. Translated: CASSSASGKVVQYF.

This clonotype was recorded many times. The rearrangement links TRBV29-1 to TRBJ1-1; D is undetermined. Trimming left V 4 bases short and J 1 base short, with 13 bases between. This CDR3 has 14 amino acids. Per the germline V gene, CDR1 is SQVTM and CDR2 is ANQGSEA. CDR3 coding DNA: TGCAGCGTTGGGCTCCAGGCCCAGAACACTGAAGCTTTCTTT. Translated, it gives CSVGLQAQNTEAFF.

This clonotype has at least ten counts. The chain joins TRBV29-1 to TRBJ1-1; tentative D call: TRBD1 (6 bases). This CDR3 is 12 amino acids long. CDR1 is SQVTM and CDR2 is ANQGSEA in the germline V gene. V was cut by 7 bases and J by 1 base, with 10 bases left in between. CDR3 nucleotide sequence: TGCAGCGGCATGACAGGGAACACTGAAGCTTTCTTT. Translated: CSGMTGNTEAFF.

V and J are TRBV20-1 and TRBJ2-7; 13 positions match TRBD2. Per the germline V gene, CDR1 is DFQATT and CDR2 is SNEGSKA (reference sequence). Trimming cost V 6 bases and J 2 bases; bases outside gene matches: 7. The CDR3 is 15 amino acids. The CDR3 loop reads CSATGTSGNTYEQYF. The CDR3, as DNA: TGCAGTGCCACCGGGACTAGCGGGAATACCTACGAGCAGTACTTC.

The V call is TRBV25-1, the J call TRBJ1-1; no firm D call. CDR1 and CDR2 from the germline V gene are MGHDK and SYGVNS. This CDR3 has 12 amino acids. V was trimmed by 7 bases and J by 0 bases, leaving 6 bases between them. The chain's CDR3 is CASTGLNTEAFF. CDR3 nucleotides: TGTGCCAGCACTGGCCTGAACACTGAAGCTTTCTTT.

This clonotype was seen only once. CDR3 coding DNA: TGCAGTGCAAGACAGGGCACGTCCCTTGGCTACACCTTC. As protein: CSARQGTSLGYTF. The chain uses TRBV20-1 and TRBJ1-2; 7 bases align to TRBD1. CDR1 and CDR2 (germline): DFQATT, SNEGSKA (reference sequence). This CDR3 is built from 13 residues. With 6 bases clipped from V and 7 bases from J, the junction kept 11 bases outside the gene matches.

The chain combines TRBV7-9 with TRBJ1-2; tentative D call: TRBD1 (5 bases). V lost 7 bases and J lost 3, with 15 bases in between. The CDR3 sequence is 14 residues long. From germline, CDR1 is SEHNR and CDR2 FQNEAQ (reference sequence). The CDR3: CASTQGSPHYGYTF. CDR3 bases: TGTGCCAGCACCCAGGGCTCCCCGCACTATGGCTACACCTTC.

This clonotype was counted between two and nine times. The V call is TRBV24-1, the J call TRBJ2-1; 10 bases are a match to TRBD1. CDR3 length equals 15 residues. Germline CDR1 is KGHDR and CDR2 is SFDVKD. V gave up 6 bases and J gave up 8 bases; unmatched junction bases: 9. The chain's CDR3 is CATSHKGQGSDEQFF. The CDR3 nucleotides are TGTGCCACCAGTCATAAGGGACAGGGGAGTGATGAGCAGTTCTTC.

The V gene is TRBV29-1, the J gene TRBJ1-4; TRBD1 agrees at 7 bases. Germline CDR1 SQVTM, CDR2 ANQGSEA. This CDR3 region has 14 residues. V gave up 6 bases and J gave up 8 bases; unmatched junction bases: 12. The CDR3 DNA is TGCAGCGTAGTGACAGGGTCCTTTGGGGAAAAACTGTTTTTT. The encoded protein is CSVVTGSFGEKLFF.

The chain recombines TRBV19 with TRBJ1-5; D perhaps matches TRBD1 (5 bases). The CDR3 is 16 amino acids. Trimming left V 6 bases short and J 7 bases short, with 22 bases between. The V gene's germline CDR1 is LNHDA and CDR2 SQIVND (reference sequence). The DNA of the CDR3 is TGTGCCAGTAGCCCAAGCAGGGTTTTGAGAATCCAGCCCCAGCATTTT. Protein sequence: CASSPSRVLRIQPQHF.

This clonotype occurred a few times. This chain connects TRBV3-1 to TRBJ1-1; D gene unclear. CDR1 is LGHDT and CDR2 is YNNKEL in the germline V gene (reference sequence). The CDR3 length is 13 residues. Trimming shortened V by 1 base and J by 8 bases, and 11 bases separated the two germline ends. The CDR3 bases are TGTGCCAGCAGCCAAGCTGGTATAGGGGAAGCTTTCTTT. It specifies CASSQAGIGEAFF.

This clonotype was seen a few times. CDR3 amino acids: CASSMGATGVRSYNEQFF. The CDR3 DNA follows: TGCGCCAGCAGCATGGGGGCGACAGGGGTAAGGTCCTACAATGAGCAGTTCTTC. V and J are TRBV5-1 and TRBJ2-1; 8 bases are shared with TRBD1. This CDR3 contains 18 residues. V dropped 4 bases and J dropped 1; count of bases not matched to a gene: 13. CDR1 is SGHRS and CDR2 is YFSETQ in the germline V gene.

The CDR3 spells CASSPRTGASSGNTIYF. The CDR3 DNA reads TGTGCCAGCTCACCGCGGACAGGGGCTAGCTCTGGAAACACCATATATTTT. The chain has TRBV18 and TRBJ1-3, with TRBD1 matching 9 bases. V shed 3 bases and J 0 bases; nucleotides not matched to a gene: 6. From germline, CDR1 is KGHSH and CDR2 LQKENI. This CDR3 has 17 amino acids.

This clonotype was counted many times. The chain carries TRBV20-1 and TRBJ2-3; 9 bases map to TRBD1. Germline values: CDR1 DFQATT, CDR2 SNEGSKA (reference sequence). V shed 7 bases and J 4 bases; nucleotides not matched to a gene: 9. The CDR3 runs 14 residues. The CDR3 loop is CSEGGQGKADTQYF. Here the CDR3 DNA reads TGCAGTGAGGGAGGACAGGGGAAGGCAGATACGCAGTATTTT.

This sequence joins TRBV7-9 and TRBJ1-1; no definite D call. V shed 1 base and J shed 1 base, with 4 bases lying between them. This CDR3 contains 13 residues. The germline gives CDR1 SEHNR, CDR2 FQNEAQ (reference sequence). CDR3 in amino acids: CASSLEANTEAFF. The CDR3 DNA sequence: TGTGCCAGCAGCTTAGAAGCGAACACTGAAGCTTTCTTT.

Remarks on this clonotype: A single base separates this from a much larger clone, so it may be a read error. This chain's CDR3 is CASSQLVTGTQYF. The CDR3 nucleotides are TGTGCCAGCAGCCAGTTGGTGACAGGTACGCAGTATTTT. V usage is TRBV3-1 and J usage is TRBJ2-3; a possible D gene is TRBD1 (6 bases). The CDR3 covers 13 residues. CDR1 and CDR2 from the germline V gene are LGHDT and YNNKEL (reference sequence).

This chain uses TRBV7-7 with TRBJ1-1; D unresolved. This CDR3 is 14 amino acids long. CDR1 and CDR2 from the germline V gene are SSHAT and FNYEAQ (reference sequence). Trimming cost V 5 bases and J 6 bases, with 16 bases left between them. CDR3 residues: CASSPTDILSEAFF. The CDR3 nucleotides read TGTGCCAGCAGCCCGACTGACATTTTATCTGAAGCTTTCTTT.

Concerning this clonotype itself: A read error may account for a junction end that differs from germline. The chain carries TRBV20-1 and TRBJ1-2; TRBD1 aligns across 7 bases. The CDR3 sequence is 12 residues long. Germline V CDR1 and CDR2: DFQATT, SNEGSKA (reference sequence). CDR3 protein: CSASDRDYGYAF. The CDR3 DNA follows: TGCAGTGCTAGTGACAGGGACTATGGCTACGCCTTC.

This clonotype was counted many times. The chain carries TRBV30 and TRBJ1-2; D not certain. V lost 2 bases to trimming and J lost 7 bases, with 14 bases between them. Germline CDR1 GTSNPN, CDR2 SVGIG (reference sequence). The CDR3 spans 13 residues. This chain's CDR3 is CAWSPQRKGGYTF. The CDR3 DNA follows: TGTGCCTGGAGTCCTCAGCGTAAGGGTGGCTACACCTTC.

In DNA, the CDR3 is TGTGCCAGCAGCCACAGGAGGGGTGGGGAGACCCAGTACTTC. This gives the protein CASSHRRGGETQYF. The chain uses TRBV7-8 and TRBJ2-5; D possibly corresponds to TRBD2 (6 bases). From germline, CDR1 is SGHVS and CDR2 FQNEAQ. V lost 5 bases and J lost 5, with 15 bases in between. The CDR3 covers 14 residues.